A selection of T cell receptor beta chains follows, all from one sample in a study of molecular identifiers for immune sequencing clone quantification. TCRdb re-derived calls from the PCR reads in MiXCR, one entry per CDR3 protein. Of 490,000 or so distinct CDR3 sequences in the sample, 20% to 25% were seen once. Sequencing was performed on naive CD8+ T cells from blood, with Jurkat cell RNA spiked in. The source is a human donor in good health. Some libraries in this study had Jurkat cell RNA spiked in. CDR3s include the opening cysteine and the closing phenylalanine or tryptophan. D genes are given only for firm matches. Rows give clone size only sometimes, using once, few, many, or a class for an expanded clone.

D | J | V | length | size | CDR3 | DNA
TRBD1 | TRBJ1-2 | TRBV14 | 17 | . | CASSLLGQAYPEYGYTF | TGTGCCAGCAGCCTTTTAGGACAGGCGTACCCTGAGTATGGCTACACCTTC
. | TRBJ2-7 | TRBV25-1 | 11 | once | CACSVSYEQYF | TGTGCCTGCAGTGTATCCTACGAGCAGTACTTC
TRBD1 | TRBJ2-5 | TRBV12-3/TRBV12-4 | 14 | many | CASSHTGDYETQYF | TGTGCCAGCAGTCACACAGGGGATTATGAGACCCAGTACTTC
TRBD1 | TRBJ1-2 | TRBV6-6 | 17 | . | CASRLPPGGDRGAGYTF | TGTGCCAGCAGGTTACCCCCGGGAGGTGACAGGGGCGCGGGCTACACCTTC
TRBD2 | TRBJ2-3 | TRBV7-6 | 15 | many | CASSLAGSSTDTQYF | TGTGCCAGTTCCCTAGCGGGATCTAGCACAGATACGCAGTATTTT
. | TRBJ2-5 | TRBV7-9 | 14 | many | CASSLRGPEETQYF | TGTGCCAGCAGCTTACGGGGGCCCGAAGAGACCCAGTACTTC
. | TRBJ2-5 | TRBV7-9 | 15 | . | CASSFILGQKETQYF | TGTGCCAGCAGCTTTATCTTAGGTCAGAAAGAGACCCAGTACTTC
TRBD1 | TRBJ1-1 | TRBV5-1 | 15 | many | CASSLTGGRDTEAFF | TGCGCCAGCAGCTTGACAGGGGGCAGGGACACTGAAGCTTTCTTT
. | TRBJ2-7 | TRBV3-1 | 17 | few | CASSQKGVWGSPYEQYF | TGTGCCAGCAGCCAGAAGGGGGTCTGGGGAAGCCCCTACGAGCAGTACTTC
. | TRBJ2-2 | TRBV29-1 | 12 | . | CSVGGVLGELFF | TGCAGCGTTGGAGGGGTTCTCGGGGAGCTGTTTTTT
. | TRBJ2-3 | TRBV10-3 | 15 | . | CATQWSGFSTDTQYF | TGTGCCACCCAGTGGTCAGGGTTCAGCACAGATACGCAGTATTTT
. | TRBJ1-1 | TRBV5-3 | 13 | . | CASSFDTLMEAFF | TGTGCCAGCAGCTTCGACACCCTAATGGAAGCTTTCTTT
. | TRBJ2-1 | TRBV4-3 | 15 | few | CASSQGVGKVNEQFF | TGCGCCAGCAGCCAGGGGGTAGGGAAGGTCAATGAGCAGTTCTTC
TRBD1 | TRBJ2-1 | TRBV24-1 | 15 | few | CATSEGRGGVNEQFF | TGTGCCACCAGTGAAGGTAGAGGGGGCGTGAATGAGCAGTTCTTC
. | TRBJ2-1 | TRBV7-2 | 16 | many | CASSSGINPTYNEQFF | TGTGCCAGCAGCTCCGGGATCAACCCCACCTACAATGAGCAGTTCTTC
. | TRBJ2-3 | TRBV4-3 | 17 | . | CASSQDLPSTSTDTQYF | TGCGCCAGCAGCCAAGACCTCCCCAGCACTAGCACAGATACGCAGTATTTT
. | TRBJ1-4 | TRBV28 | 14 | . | CASGAGHRNEKLFF | TGTGCCAGCGGTGCGGGACACCGAAATGAAAAACTGTTTTTT
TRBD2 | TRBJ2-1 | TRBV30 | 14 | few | CAWWKAGGLDEQFF | TGTGCCTGGTGGAAAGCGGGGGGGCTTGATGAGCAGTTCTTC
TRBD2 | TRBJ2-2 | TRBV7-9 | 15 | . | CASNGGGPSTGEPFF | TGTGCCAGCAACGGCGGGGGGCCGAGCACCGGGGAGCCGTTTTTT
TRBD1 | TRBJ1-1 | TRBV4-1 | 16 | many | CASSHPEGGSIPEAFF | TGCGCCAGCAGCCATCCTGAAGGGGGCTCAATCCCTGAAGCTTTCTTT
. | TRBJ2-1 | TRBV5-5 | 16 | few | CASSLDLDRTYNEQFF | TGTGCCAGCAGCTTGGACCTCGACAGGACCTACAATGAGCAGTTCTTC
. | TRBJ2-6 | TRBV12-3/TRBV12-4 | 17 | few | CASSPSPPGSEANVLTF | TGTGCCAGCAGTCCCTCCCCCCCGGGATCCGAGGCCAACGTCCTGACTTTC
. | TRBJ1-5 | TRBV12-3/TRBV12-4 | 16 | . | CASSPSGVRGNQPQHF | TGTGCCAGCAGCCCGTCGGGAGTTAGGGGGAATCAGCCCCAGCATTTT
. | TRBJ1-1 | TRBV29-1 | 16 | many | CSVEDPGTGTHNLAFF | TGCAGCGTTGAAGACCCCGGGACCGGGACACATAACCTAGCTTTCTTT
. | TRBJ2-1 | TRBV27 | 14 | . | CASSYSPSAPEQFF | TGTGCCAGCAGTTACTCGCCTTCGGCCCCTGAGCAGTTCTTC
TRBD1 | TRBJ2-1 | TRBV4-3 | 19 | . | CASSQDQGAGWPQYNEQFF | TGCGCCAGCAGCCAAGACCAGGGGGCAGGTTGGCCCCAATACAATGAGCAGTTCTTC
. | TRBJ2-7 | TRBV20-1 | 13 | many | CSARRAGSYEQYF | TGCAGTGCTAGGCGGGCAGGTTCCTACGAGCAGTACTTC
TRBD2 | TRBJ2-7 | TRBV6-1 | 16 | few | CASSGVERGGRYEQYF | TGTGCCAGCAGCGGGGTTGAGCGGGGGGGCCGCTACGAGCAGTACTTC
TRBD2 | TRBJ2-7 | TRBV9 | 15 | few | CASSVTSGSVYEQYF | TGTGCCAGCAGCGTCACTAGCGGGAGTGTCTACGAGCAGTACTTC
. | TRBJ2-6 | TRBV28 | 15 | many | CASSQDNSGANVLTF | TGTGCCAGCAGTCAAGACAACTCTGGGGCCAACGTCCTGACTTTC
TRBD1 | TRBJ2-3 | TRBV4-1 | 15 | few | CASSHSGTGQDTQYF | TGCGCCAGCAGCCATTCCGGGACAGGTCAAGATACGCAGTATTTT
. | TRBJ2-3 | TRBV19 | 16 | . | CASSISDGGSTDTQYF | TGTGCCAGTAGTATTTCAGACGGAGGGAGCACAGATACGCAGTATTTT
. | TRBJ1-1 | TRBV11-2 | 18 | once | CASSLETAGRSLNTEAFF | TGTGCCAGCAGCTTAGAAACCGCGGGACGGAGTTTGAACACTGAAGCTTTCTTT
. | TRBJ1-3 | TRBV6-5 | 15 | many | CASSYGESSGNTIYF | TGTGCCAGCAGTTACGGCGAGAGCTCTGGAAACACCATATATTTT
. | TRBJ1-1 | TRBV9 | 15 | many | CASSPRGGQNTEAFF | TGTGCCAGCAGCCCCCGGGGGGGCCAGAACACTGAAGCTTTCTTT
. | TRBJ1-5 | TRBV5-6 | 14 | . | CASSAGRQGQPQHF | TGTGCCAGCAGCGCTGGACGTCAAGGTCAGCCCCAGCATTTT
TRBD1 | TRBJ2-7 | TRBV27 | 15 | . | CASSLYRGLPYEQYF | TGTGCCAGCAGTTTATACAGGGGGCTGCCCTACGAGCAGTACTTC
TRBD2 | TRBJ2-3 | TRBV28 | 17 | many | CASSSYLAGGQSDTQYF | TGTGCCAGCAGTTCGTATTTAGCGGGAGGACAATCAGATACGCAGTATTTT
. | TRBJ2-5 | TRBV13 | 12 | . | CASSARTETQHF | TGTGCCAGCAGCGCCCGGACAGAGACCCAGCACTTC
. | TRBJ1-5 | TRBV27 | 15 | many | CASSSLTGVNQPQHF | TGTGCCAGCAGCTCCCTTACGGGGGTCAATCAGCCCCAGCATTTT
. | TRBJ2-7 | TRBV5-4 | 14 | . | CASSSGNARYEQYF | TGTGCCAGCAGCTCCGGTAACGCCCGTTACGAGCAGTACTTC